This TCR beta chain was observed in a study of cytomegalovirus exposure and HLA in healthy donors. Study information: The 90 to 150 validation repertoires used the same platform as the 666 first-cohort repertoires, a later analysis reported. Study-wide points: Rarity marked most TCR sequences, yet some public TCRs occurred in many donors. A classifier reportedly called cytomegalovirus status with high sensitivity and specificity.

The donors were in the approximately 120-subject validation cohort, distinct from the roughly 600-subject first cohort. Germline V CDR1 and CDR2: SGHNT, YYREEE (reference sequence). Trimming removed 0 bases from V and 5 bases from J; junction bases left unmatched: 6. The CDR3 spans 16 residues. TCRdb's table, derived via immunoSEQ multiplex PCR, lists solely in-frame clones and lacks some. The repertoire holds roughly 120,000 clones, with 88% as singletons. Note on this clone: The antigen remains undetermined.

The receptor was derived from a man younger than 35 in good health and CMV-seropositive. This rearrangement joins TRBV5-4 to TRBJ2-3, with 10 bases identical to TRBD2. Material: PBMCs. CDR3 protein: CASSLGSGGKRDTQYF. The CDR3 nucleotides read TGTGCCAGCAGCTTGGGTAGCGGGGGGAAAAGAGATACGCAGTATTTT.